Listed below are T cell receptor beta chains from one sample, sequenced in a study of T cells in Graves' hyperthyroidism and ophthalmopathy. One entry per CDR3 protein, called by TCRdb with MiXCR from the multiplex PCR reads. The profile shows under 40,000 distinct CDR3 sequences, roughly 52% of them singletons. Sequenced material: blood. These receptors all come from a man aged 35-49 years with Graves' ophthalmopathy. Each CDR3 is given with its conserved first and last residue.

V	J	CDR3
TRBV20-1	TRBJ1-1	CSAPRRLGAEAFF
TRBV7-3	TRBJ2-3	CASSLMGSTDTQYF
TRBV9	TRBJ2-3	CASSAILRDTQYF
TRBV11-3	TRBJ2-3	CASSLGRGADTQYF
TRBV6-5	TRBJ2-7	CASSEAGQGDEQYF
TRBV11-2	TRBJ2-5	CASMALAGGRKETQYF
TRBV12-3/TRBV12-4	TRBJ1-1	CASSLGGGDTEAFF
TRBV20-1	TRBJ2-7	CSARDRRTGSREQYF
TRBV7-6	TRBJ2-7	CASSPGTGNTIYFGEGIVEQYF
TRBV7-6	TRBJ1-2	CASSGIDRGLYGYTF
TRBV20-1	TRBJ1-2	CNAAIRDREFHSYTF
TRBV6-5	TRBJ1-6	CASSRDTDYNSPLHF
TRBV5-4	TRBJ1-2	CASSFVLEGYTF
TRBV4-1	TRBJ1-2	CASSPGQNYGYTF
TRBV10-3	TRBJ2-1	CAISDATSAVGSSYNEQFF
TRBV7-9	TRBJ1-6	CASSPPSDTLHF
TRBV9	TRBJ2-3	CASSVGGGGSLADTQYF
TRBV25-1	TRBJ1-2	CASSAGTGGMGNYGYTF
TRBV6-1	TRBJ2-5	CASSEGAGRAQTQYF
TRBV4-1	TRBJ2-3	CASSQAKGHEQYF
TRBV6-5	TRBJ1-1	CASTTSGETEAFF
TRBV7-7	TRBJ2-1	CASSLGKAGGDTQFF
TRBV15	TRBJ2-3	CATSRNEQYF
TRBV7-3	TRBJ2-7	CASSHRDRGHYEQYF
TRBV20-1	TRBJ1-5	CSAGGDRRDQPQHF
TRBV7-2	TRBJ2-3	CASSLEGAADTQYF
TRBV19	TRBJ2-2	CASRLLAGITNTGEPFF
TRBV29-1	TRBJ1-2	CSVSGSHPPNYGYTF
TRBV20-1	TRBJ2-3	CSARPSLDTQYF
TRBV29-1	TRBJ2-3	CSVGDNTDTQYF
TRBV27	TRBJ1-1	CASSFKGGTEAFF
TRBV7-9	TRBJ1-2	CATAAAQGYGYTF
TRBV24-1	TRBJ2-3	CATSGSTDTQYF
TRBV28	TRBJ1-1	CASRPPGQSSEAFF
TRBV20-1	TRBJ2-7	CSARVGRTYEQYF
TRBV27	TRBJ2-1	CASSTAGNRGYEQFF
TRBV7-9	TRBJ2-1	CASSFDRGEQFF
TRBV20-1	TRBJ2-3	CSARSLAGIGDTQYF
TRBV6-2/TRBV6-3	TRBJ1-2	CASSYRTGKDYGYTF
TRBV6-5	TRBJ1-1	CASSYSGGLAEAFF
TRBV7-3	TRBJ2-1	CASSLIGASGSALGKEQFF
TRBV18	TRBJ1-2	CASSPVNYGYTF
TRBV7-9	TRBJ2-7	CASSLGAQGAKGSYEQYF
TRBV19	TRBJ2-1	CASSGSRGNEQFF
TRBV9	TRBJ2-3	CASSAYTDTQYF
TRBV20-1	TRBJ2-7	CSARGTGPNEQYF
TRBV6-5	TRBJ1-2	CASKADNYGYTF
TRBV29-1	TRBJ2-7	CSASGTGPYEQYF
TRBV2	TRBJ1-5	CASSGTGGGETQHF
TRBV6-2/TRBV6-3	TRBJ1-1	CASRVTGTPMNTEAFF
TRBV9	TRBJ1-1	CASSVQATNTEAFF
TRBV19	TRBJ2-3	CASNHGGGRTDTQYF